These 32 T cell receptor beta chains share one sample of origin, sequenced in a study of blood T cell repertoires in COVID-19. The table came from immunoSEQ multiplex PCR; TCRdb's copy has only in-frame clones and leaves some out. The table has roughly 300,000 clones, around 87% seen once. Input material: peripheral blood. All receptors derive from a woman aged 45-60 years who had recovered from COVID-19.

This clone was seen more than once but under ten times. This chain joins TRBV4-3 and TRBJ2-7; 7 bases line up with TRBD1. Germline V CDR1 and CDR2: LGHNA, YSLEER. CDR3 length equals 16 residues. Germline trimming cut 0 bases from V and 5 bases from J; bases unmatched to any gene: 10. The chain's CDR3 is CASSQDLRDRDNEQYF. The CDR3 DNA sequence: TGCGCCAGCAGCCAAGATTTGAGAGACAGGGACAACGAGCAGTACTTC.

The genes are TRBV6-5 and TRBJ1-2; 8 bases map to TRBD1. Germline CDR1 and CDR2: MNHEY and SVGAGI. The CDR3 runs to 14 residues. V shed 8 bases and J 2 bases; nucleotides not matched to a gene: 7. In DNA form, the CDR3 reads TGTGCCAGCCGACGGACAGGGCTCAACTATGGCTACACCTTC. This codes for CASRRTGLNYGYTF.

The genes are TRBV10-2 and TRBJ1-2; unclear D gene. This CDR3 has 15 amino acids. V was clipped by 0 bases and J by 1 base, with 9 bases between them. The germline V gene has CDR1 WSHSY and CDR2 SAAADI. The CDR3 reads CASSESYGSNYGYTF. The CDR3, as DNA: TGCGCCAGCAGTGAGTCATATGGGAGTAACTATGGCTACACCTTC.

The chain uses TRBV28 and TRBJ1-2; the D is unclear. The CDR3 runs to 12 residues. V was clipped by 5 bases and J by 2 bases, with 6 bases between them. CDR1 MDHEN and CDR2 SYDVKM come from the germline V gene. The CDR3 loop is CASSVQNYGYTF. CDR3 coding DNA: TGTGCCAGCAGTGTTCAAAACTATGGCTACACCTTC.

This chain uses TRBV29-1 with TRBJ1-5, with 7 bases that match TRBD1. V lost 6 bases and J lost 3; bases outside the gene matches: 5. From germline, CDR1 is SQVTM and CDR2 ANQGSEA. The CDR3 is 13 residues long. The DNA of the CDR3 is TGCAGCGTAGTACAGGGGTACAATCAGCCCCAGCATTTT. The encoded protein is CSVVQGYNQPQHF.

The CDR3 protein is CASGQGAQNSPLHF. In DNA form, the CDR3 reads TGTGCCAGCGGACAGGGGGCTCAAAATTCACCCCTCCACTTT. The rearrangement joins TRBV21-1 to TRBJ1-6; TRBD1, the D gene given by the table, was not confirmed from the DNA. TRBV21-1 constitutes a pseudogene. This CDR3 has 14 amino acids.

V and J are TRBV29-1 and TRBJ2-7; perhaps TRBD1 as D (6 bases). V lost 4 bases, J lost 4 bases, and 11 bases lay in between. The V gene's germline CDR1 is SQVTM and CDR2 ANQGSEA. This CDR3 contains 12 residues. CDR3 residues: CSVVGRGYEQYF. CDR3 DNA sequence: TGCAGCGTTGTAGGCAGGGGTTACGAGCAGTACTTC.

The gene calls are TRBV6-5 and TRBJ1-1; TRBD1 might be the D (5 bases). The CDR3 runs to 14 residues. Between the trimmed V and J ends, which lost 3 bases and 6 bases, there was a span of 14 bases. Germline values: CDR1 MNHEY, CDR2 SVGAGI. The CDR3 loop is CASSYSAGKAEAFF. In nucleotides, the CDR3 is TGTGCCAGCAGTTATAGTGCAGGGAAGGCTGAAGCTTTCTTT.

This clone was seen a few times. This chain uses TRBV28 with TRBJ2-1, with TRBD2 matching 11 bases. Germline values: CDR1 MDHEN, CDR2 SYDVKM. There are 14 residues in the CDR3. V shed 7 bases and J 4 bases; nucleotides not matched to a gene: 3. CDR3 nucleotides: TGTGCCAGCATAGGACTAGCGGGTTACAATGAGCAGTTCTTC. This gives the protein CASIGLAGYNEQFF.

This chain uses TRBV6-2 or TRBV6-3 with TRBJ2-5; D is unresolved. With 4 bases removed from V and 1 base from J, the gap between germline ends came to 16 bases. CDR1 is MNHEY, CDR2 SVGEGT, per germline. The CDR3 runs 16 residues. DNA of the CDR3: TGTGCCAGCAGTTCATCCTTCGACAAACTCCAAGAGACCCAGTACTTC. Its protein is CASSSSFDKLQETQYF.

The chain couples TRBV5-1 to TRBJ2-5; 8 positions agree with TRBD2. Losses at the gene ends were 2 bases for V and 3 bases for J; bases not matched to a gene: 9. Germline V gene data show CDR1 as SGHRS and CDR2 as YFSETQ. The CDR3 spans 16 residues. CDR3 amino acids: CASSFRPTSGEETQYF. DNA of the CDR3: TGCGCCAGCAGCTTCCGCCCTACTAGCGGAGAAGAGACCCAGTACTTC.

CDR3 protein: CASSLEFRGDSPLHF. The CDR3 DNA sequence: TGTGCCAGCAGCTTAGAGTTCAGGGGTGATTCACCCCTCCACTTT. This rearrangement joins TRBV7-2 to TRBJ1-6; D may be TRBD1 (6 bases). The V gene lost 1 base and the J gene lost 8 bases, with 12 bases spanning the gap. CDR3 length: 15 amino acids. CDR1 is SGHTA and CDR2 is FQGNSA in the germline V gene.

In regard to this clone: Other DNA sequences within the sample encode an identical CDR3. The chain carries TRBV18 and TRBJ2-5; D is possibly TRBD1 (6 bases). The CDR3 is 12 amino acids. The ends were cut back, 6 bases at V and 4 bases at J, with 9 bases in the middle. Germline assignment: CDR1 KGHSH and CDR2 LQKENI. The CDR3 region is CASSQGRETQYF. The CDR3 coding sequence is TGTGCCAGCTCCCAGGGGAGAGAGACCCAGTACTTC.

The CDR3 here is CASSLRGAGAEAFF. As DNA, the CDR3 is TGTGCCAGCAGTTTACGGGGGGCGGGCGCTGAAGCTTTCTTT. This chain uses TRBV27 with TRBJ1-1; a possible D gene is TRBD1 (6 bases). Germline CDR1 and CDR2: MNHEY and SMNVEV (reference sequence). V shed 2 bases and J shed 6 bases, with 13 bases lying between them. The CDR3 is made up of 14 amino acids.

This clone is a singleton in its sample. The rearrangement uses TRBV6-5 and TRBJ1-5, with 8 bases lining up with TRBD1. The CDR3 spans 14 residues. Unmatched junction bases numbered 3, after V lost 7 bases and J lost 1 base. Germline V gene sequence: CDR1 MNHEY, CDR2 SVGAGI. This CDR3 reads CASIRDRSNQPQHF. CDR3 DNA: TGTGCCAGCATCCGGGACAGGAGCAATCAGCCCCAGCATTTT.

The rearrangement uses TRBV28 and TRBJ2-5; D uncertain. The germline V gene encodes CDR1 MDHEN and CDR2 SYDVKM. V lost 2 bases to trimming and J lost 4 bases, with 11 bases between them. The CDR3 totals 14 residues. CDR3 sequence: CASSLKLFGETQYF. In DNA, the CDR3 is TGTGCCAGCAGTTTAAAGCTTTTCGGAGAGACCCAGTACTTC.

The V call is TRBV9, the J call TRBJ1-4, with 7 bases aligning to TRBD1. This CDR3 is 14 amino acids long. Germline V lookup: CDR1 SGDLS, CDR2 YYNGEE. Trimming removed 0 bases from V and 10 bases from J; junction bases left unmatched: 6. The CDR3: CASSVDEWDRKLFF. The CDR3 DNA reads TGTGCCAGCAGCGTAGATGAGTGGGACAGAAAACTGTTTTTT.

This clone was seen just once. This sequence joins TRBV6-5 and TRBJ1-1, with 8 bases that match TRBD1. CDR3 size: 16 residues. Germline V CDR1 and CDR2: MNHEY, SVGAGI. The V gene end was trimmed by 2 bases and the J gene end by 4 bases; junction bases not matched to a gene: 9. For the CDR3, the DNA is TGTGCCAGCAGTTACCACAGGGGGAGGACGAGCACTGAAGCTTTCTTT. This codes for CASSYHRGRTSTEAFF.

The V gene is TRBV7-9, the J gene TRBJ1-2; D might be TRBD1 (6 bases). The CDR3 length is 15 residues. V shed 1 base and J shed 1 base, with 10 bases lying between them. The germline gives CDR1 SEHNR, CDR2 FQNEAQ (reference sequence). CDR3 amino acids: CASSLGQANNYGYTF. The CDR3 DNA reads TGTGCCAGCAGCTTAGGACAGGCGAATAACTATGGCTACACCTTC. The complete variable domain, with remaining parts taken from reference TRBV7-9 and TRBJ1-2, reads DTGVSQNPRHKITKRGQNVTFRCDPISEHNRLYWYRQTLGQGPEFLTYFQNEAQLEKSRLLSDRFSAERPKGSFSTLEIQRTEQGDSAMYLCASSLGQANNYGYTFGSGTRLTVV.

The V call is TRBV6-5, the J call TRBJ2-1; 9 bases are shared with TRBD1. V was pared by 7 bases and J by 6 bases, with 10 bases of the junction left unmatched. The germline V gene has CDR1 MNHEY and CDR2 SVGAGI. The CDR3 totals 15 residues. The CDR3 DNA is TGTGCCAGCACCGCCCTAGGGACAGGGACCAATGAGCAGTTCTTC. This gives the protein CASTALGTGTNEQFF.

The V gene is TRBV28, the J gene TRBJ2-2, with 11 positions matching TRBD2. The length of the CDR3 is 15 residues. Germline-derived CDR1 and CDR2 are MDHEN and SYDVKM. The J segment lost 3 bases and the V segment lost 9 bases, leaving 6 bases of the junction unmatched. CDR3 sequence: CASSGGAVDTGELFF. The CDR3 region has the DNA TGTGCCAGTAGCGGGGGGGCCGTGGACACCGGGGAGCTGTTTTTT.

The chain links TRBV19 to TRBJ1-5; no reliable D call. There are 15 residues in the CDR3. V lost 1 base to trimming and J lost 5 bases, with 12 bases between them. Germline lookup yields CDR1 LNHDA and CDR2 SQIVND (reference sequence). DNA of the CDR3: TGTGCCAGTAGTATAGCGGAGGGTTCCTATCAGCCCCAGCATTTT. Protein sequence: CASSIAEGSYQPQHF.

The CDR3 region is CASSTSNGGGRSPLHF. For the CDR3, the DNA is TGTGCCAGCAGTACTTCAAACGGGGGGGGGAGATCACCCCTCCACTTT. This sequence joins TRBV27 and TRBJ1-6; weak D call: TRBD1 (5 bases). Germline lookup yields CDR1 MNHEY and CDR2 SMNVEV (reference sequence). This CDR3 comprises 16 residues. Trimming took 5 bases from V and 10 from J, leaving 21 bases between them.

The rearrangement joins TRBV5-8 to TRBJ1-2, with D possibly TRBD1 on 5 matching bases. Trimming left V 0 bases short and J 5 bases short, with 14 bases between. The CDR3 has 15 amino acids. Per germline, CDR1 SGHTS and CDR2 YDEGEE. The CDR3 DNA is TGTGCCAGCAGCTTGGTGGGCAGGGTATCTTATGGCTACACCTTC. Its protein product is CASSLVGRVSYGYTF.

As to this clone: Other DNA sequences in the sample encode the same CDR3. This chain uses TRBV5-4 with TRBJ2-7, with D unresolved. Germline CDR1 SGHNT, CDR2 YYREEE (reference sequence). The CDR3 covers 12 residues. The ends were cut back, 2 bases at V and 1 base at J, with 4 bases in the middle. The CDR3 region is CASSFSSYEQYF. CDR3 in DNA: TGTGCCAGCAGCTTCAGTTCCTACGAGCAGTACTTC.

This clone was recorded once. This chain uses TRBV6-2 or TRBV6-3 with TRBJ1-5, with D tentatively TRBD1 (5 bases). Germline V lookup: CDR1 MNHEY, CDR2 SVGEGT. The CDR3 covers 16 residues. Trimming shortened V by 2 bases and J by 4 bases, and 15 bases separated the two germline ends. As DNA, the CDR3 is TGTGCCAGCAGTTACAGGCAGGGCAGGCCGAATCAGCCCCAGCATTTT. This translates into CASSYRQGRPNQPQHF.

The chain has TRBV6-8 and TRBJ1-3; 10 bases are shared with TRBD1. Germline CDR1 reads MNHGY; CDR2 reads SAAAGT. V lost 2 bases, J lost 2 bases, and 12 bases stayed unmatched. The CDR3 has 19 residues. The CDR3 is CASSYVWDRGLGAGNTIYF. Written as DNA, the CDR3 is TGTGCCAGCAGTTACGTGTGGGACAGGGGATTGGGGGCTGGAAACACCATATATTTT.

This clone came up once. V and J are TRBV2 and TRBJ1-1, with D tentatively TRBD1 (5 bases). The germline gives CDR1 SNHLY, CDR2 FYNNEI. The length of the CDR3 is 16 residues. Trimming removed 6 bases at V and 4 bases at J, with 21 bases between. CDR3 DNA sequence: TGTGCCAGCAGCACCTCACCCGCCAGGGTTGGCACTGAAGCTTTCTTT. Amino acids: CASSTSPARVGTEAFF.

This rearrangement joins TRBV7-9 to TRBJ2-7; D gene unclear. CDR1 SEHNR and CDR2 FQNEAQ come from the germline V gene (reference sequence). The CDR3 spans 13 residues. Trimming removed 6 bases at V and 3 bases at J, with 12 bases between. The CDR3, as DNA: TGTGCCAGCAGAGCCGGGTCCCACTACGAGCAGTACTTC. It codes for CASRAGSHYEQYF.

The CDR3 bases are TGTGCCAGCAGTCTTTCGACGAGAGGTGCTGAAGCTTTCTTT. It encodes CASSLSTRGAEAFF. This chain uses TRBV6-4 with TRBJ1-1; D is unresolved. From germline, CDR1 is MRHNA and CDR2 SNTAGT. Trimming took off 5 bases at V and 6 bases at J, with 16 bases between the two ends. This CDR3 is 14 amino acids long.

The chain combines TRBV15 with TRBJ2-1; 8 positions agree with TRBD2. CDR3 length equals 18 residues. Germline values: CDR1 LNHNV, CDR2 YYDKDF (reference sequence). Unmatched junction bases numbered 16, after V lost 0 bases and J lost 9 bases. The CDR3 loop reads CATSRDKGMASGLSEQFF. The CDR3 DNA follows: TGTGCCACCAGCAGAGATAAGGGGATGGCTAGCGGGCTGTCTGAGCAGTTCTTC.

The chain recombines TRBV4-1 with TRBJ2-3; 8 positions match TRBD2. Looked up from germline, CDR1 is MGHRA and CDR2 is YSYEKL. This CDR3 spans 17 amino acids. J gave up 2 bases and V 4 bases, and 11 bases lay outside the gene matches. CDR3 sequence: CASSPSGTRGTTDTQYF. CDR3 nucleotides: TGCGCCAGCAGCCCCTCGGGGACTAGAGGAACCACAGATACGCAGTATTTT.